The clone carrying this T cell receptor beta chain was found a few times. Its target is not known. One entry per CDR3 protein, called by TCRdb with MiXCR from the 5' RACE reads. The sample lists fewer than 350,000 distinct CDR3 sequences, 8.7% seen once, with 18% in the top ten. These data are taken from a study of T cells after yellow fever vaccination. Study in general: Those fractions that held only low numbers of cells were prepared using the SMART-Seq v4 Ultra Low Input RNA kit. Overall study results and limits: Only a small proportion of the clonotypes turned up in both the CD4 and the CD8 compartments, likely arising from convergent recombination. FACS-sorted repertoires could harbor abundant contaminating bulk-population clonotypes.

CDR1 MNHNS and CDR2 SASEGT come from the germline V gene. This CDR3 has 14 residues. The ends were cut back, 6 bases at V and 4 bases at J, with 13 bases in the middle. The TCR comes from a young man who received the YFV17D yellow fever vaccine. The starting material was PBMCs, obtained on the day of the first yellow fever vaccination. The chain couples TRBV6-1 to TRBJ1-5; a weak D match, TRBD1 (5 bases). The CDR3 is CASSWGRNNQPQHF. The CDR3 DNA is TGTGCCAGCAGCTGGGGACGGAATAATCAGCCCCAGCATTTT.